A single sample gave rise to the 19 T cell receptor beta chains below, sequenced in a study of OX40 agonist ivuxolimab in advanced cancers. Repertoires were generated with immunoSEQ multiplex PCR, while TCRdb's copy carries only in-frame clones and drops some. The sample has roughly 68,000 clones; around 93% are singletons. Sample: CD4+ or CD8+ T cells sorted from blood, taken in a trial of the OX40 agonist ivuxolimab. These receptor sequences come from an adult with an advanced solid tumor such as melanoma, head and neck, liver or kidney cancer.

The chain employs TRBV10-1 and TRBJ2-3; 8 positions agree with TRBD2. The CDR3 loop spans 15 amino acids. CDR1 WNHNN and CDR2 SYGVQD come from the germline V gene (reference sequence). J was trimmed by 1 base and V by 3 bases; bases with no gene match: 3. CDR3 loop: CASSEGGGRTDTQYF. CDR3 DNA sequence: TGCGCCAGCAGTGAAGGCGGGGGGCGCACAGATACGCAGTATTTT.

V is TRBV12-5 and J is TRBJ2-1; no reliable D call. Trimming took 1 base from V and 4 from J, leaving 11 bases between them. In germline, CDR1 is LGHNT, CDR2 FRNRAP. The CDR3 has 15 amino acids. The chain's CDR3 is CASGLGRMAYNEQFF. CDR3 bases: TGTGCTAGTGGTTTGGGACGGATGGCTTACAATGAGCAGTTCTTC.

This chain links TRBV5-6 with TRBJ2-7; D is ambiguous. CDR1 SGHDT and CDR2 YYEEEE come from the germline V gene. Trimming removed 3 bases from V and 6 bases from J, with 4 bases in between. This CDR3 contains 10 residues. The DNA of the CDR3 is TGTGCCAGCAGCTCTTTCGAGCAGTACTTC. This translates into CASSSFEQYF.

The CDR3 protein is CASSPVGGSGNTIYF. CDR3 nucleotide sequence: TGTGCCAGCTCACCGGTAGGCGGCTCTGGAAACACCATATATTTT. The J gene is TRBJ1-3, the V gene TRBV18; unclear D gene. This CDR3 has 15 residues. Germline CDR1 KGHSH, CDR2 LQKENI. Trimming shortened V by 3 bases and J by 0 bases, and 9 bases separated the two germline ends.

The J gene is TRBJ2-5, the V gene TRBV10-3, with 7 nucleotides matching TRBD1. J was trimmed by 1 base and V by 6 bases; bases with no gene match: 5. This CDR3 is built from 14 residues. Germline loops: CDR1 ENHRY, CDR2 SYGVKD. Here the CDR3 DNA reads TGTGCCATCAGAACAGGGGCTGGCCAAGAGACCCAGTACTTC. It codes for CAIRTGAGQETQYF.

The V and J genes are TRBV19 and TRBJ2-3; no clear D. The germline V gene encodes CDR1 LNHDA and CDR2 SQIVND (reference sequence). Trimming shortened V by 6 bases and J by 4 bases, and 8 bases separated the two germline ends. This CDR3 spans 12 amino acids. The CDR3 loop reads CASRGLADTQYF. The CDR3 region has the DNA TGTGCCAGTAGAGGGCTTGCAGATACGCAGTATTTT.

The gene calls are TRBV7-9 and TRBJ2-5; D is ambiguous. From germline, CDR1 is SEHNR and CDR2 FQNEAQ (reference sequence). V lost 6 bases and J 9 bases, leaving 14 bases between the germline ends. The CDR3 length is 12 residues. The CDR3 here is CASRRQDSPQYF. The CDR3 region has the DNA TGTGCCAGCAGGCGCCAGGATTCCCCCCAGTACTTC.

The chain couples TRBV5-6 to TRBJ1-2; D ambiguous. V dropped 5 bases and J dropped 6 bases, with 11 bases sitting between them. The V gene's germline CDR1 is SGHDT and CDR2 YYEEEE. The CDR3 is made up of 12 amino acids. CDR3 DNA sequence: TGTGCCAGCAGGAGATGGGTGGATGGCTACACCTTC. It codes for CASRRWVDGYTF. Filled out from reference TRBV5-6 and TRBJ1-2, the complete variable domain reads DAGVTQSPTHLIKTRGQQVTLRCSPKSGHDTVSWYQQALGQGPQFIFQYYEEEERQRGNFPDRFSGHQFPNYSSELNVNALLLGDSALYLCASRRWVDGYTFGSGTRLTVV.

This sequence joins TRBV5-1 and TRBJ2-2; TRBD1 matches 10 bases. Germline assignment: CDR1 SGHRS and CDR2 YFSETQ. This CDR3 region has 15 residues. Trimming took 4 bases from V and 7 from J; bases not matched to a gene: 7. The CDR3 DNA reads TGCGCCAGCAGCCCGGGACAGGGGATCCGCGGGGAGCTGTTTTTT. Amino acid sequence: CASSPGQGIRGELFF.

This clone was counted a single time. The gene calls are TRBV19 and TRBJ2-5; 7 bases match TRBD1. There are 15 residues in the CDR3. V shed 5 bases, J shed 6 bases, and the junction held 12 bases outside the gene matches. CDR1 and CDR2 from the germline V gene are LNHDA and SQIVND (reference sequence). CDR3 in DNA: TGTGCCAGTAGTTCTCTATCGACAGGGCCTAAGACCCAGTACTTC. This translates into CASSSLSTGPKTQYF.

J is TRBJ2-2 and V is TRBV6-5; D is undetermined. V was shortened by 6 bases and J by 1 base, with 3 bases between the two germline ends. The length of the CDR3 is 12 residues. Germline assignment: CDR1 MNHEY and CDR2 SVGAGI. The CDR3 reads CASSENTGELFF. CDR3 bases: TGTGCCAGCAGCGAGAACACCGGGGAGCTGTTTTTT.

The V and J genes are TRBV29-1 and TRBJ2-1; TRBD1 might be the D (5 bases). Looked up from germline, CDR1 is SQVTM and CDR2 is ANQGSEA. Trimming stripped 7 bases from V and 8 bases from J, with 21 bases between. The CDR3 is 14 residues long. CDR3 residues: CSATPRAEGDEQFF. DNA for the CDR3: TGCAGCGCAACACCCCGGGCAGAAGGGGATGAGCAGTTCTTC.

V is TRBV6-6 and J is TRBJ2-4; 11 bases are a match to TRBD2. Germline V CDR1 and CDR2: MNHNY, SVGAGI (reference sequence). V shed 6 bases, J shed 9 bases, and the junction held 10 bases outside the gene matches. The CDR3 length is 15 residues. CDR3 protein: CASSYAGLAVGIQYF. As DNA, the CDR3 is TGTGCCAGCAGCTATGCGGGACTAGCGGTGGGCATTCAGTACTTC.

The chain carries TRBV11-2 and TRBJ1-1; perhaps TRBD1 as D (5 bases). Germline V gene sequence: CDR1 SGHAT, CDR2 FQNNGV. V was pared by 5 bases and J by 1 base, with 8 bases between. CDR3 length: 13 amino acids. CDR3 nucleotide sequence: TGTGCCAGCAGCCTTGGGGCGAACACTGAAGCTTTCTTT. This encodes CASSLGANTEAFF. Combining the CDR3 with reference TRBV11-2 and TRBJ1-1 gives the whole variable domain EAGVAQSPRYKIIEKRQSVAFWCNPISGHATLYWYQQILGQGPKLLIQFQNNGVVDDSQLPKDRFSAERLKGVDSTLKIQPAKLEDSAVYLCASSLGANTEAFFGQGTRLTVV.

The chain couples TRBV27 to TRBJ1-4; 10 nucleotides line up with TRBD1. The CDR3 is 15 amino acids. From germline, CDR1 is MNHEY and CDR2 SMNVEV (reference sequence). The V segment lost 5 bases and the J segment 6 bases; nucleotides outside the gene matches: 6. CDR3 coding DNA: TGTGCCAGCAGTCCCTTGACAGGGGGCTATGAAAAACTGTTTTTT. This codes for CASSPLTGGYEKLFF.

The CDR3 reads CASEAAGGAGTEAFF. The CDR3 DNA reads TGTGCCAGCGAGGCGGCAGGGGGCGCGGGGACTGAAGCTTTCTTT. This chain uses TRBV25-1 with TRBJ1-1; 8 bases map to TRBD1. Germline CDR1 MGHDK, CDR2 SYGVNS. This CDR3 contains 15 residues. Germline trimming cut 8 bases from V and 5 bases from J; bases unmatched to any gene: 13.

The V call is TRBV6-5, the J call TRBJ1-2; possibly TRBD1 for D (5 bases). CDR3 length: 15 residues. From germline, CDR1 is MNHEY and CDR2 SVGAGI. Deletions cut 2 bases from V and 0 bases from J, with 10 bases between. The CDR3, as DNA: TGTGCCAGCAGTTACGGGGGACCTTCTAACTATGGCTACACCTTC. Its translation is CASSYGGPSNYGYTF.

The chain's CDR3 is CASKRAGGATNEKLFF. The CDR3, as DNA: TGTGCCAGCAAAAGGGCAGGCGGTGCAACTAATGAAAAACTGTTTTTT. The chain employs TRBV27 and TRBJ1-4; no firm D call. This CDR3 comprises 16 residues. Germline CDR1 is MNHEY and CDR2 is SMNVEV (reference sequence). Trimming cost V 7 bases and J 0 bases, with 15 bases left between them.

The chain couples TRBV27 to TRBJ2-7; 8 bases match TRBD1. This CDR3 is built from 14 residues. The germline gives CDR1 MNHEY, CDR2 SMNVEV (reference sequence). The V gene end was trimmed by 4 bases and the J gene end by 2 bases; junction bases not matched to a gene: 4. CDR3 in DNA: TGTGCCAGCAGTTCGGGACAGGCGACCTACGAGCAGTACTTC. Amino acid sequence: CASSSGQATYEQYF.